This paragraph covers one T cell receptor (beta chain) sequence. Its antigen is not identified. Data came from immunoSEQ multiplex PCR; TCRdb stores just in-frame clones and leaves some out. The sample lists roughly 40,000 clones; approximately 88% were seen once. Second-dose groups at about 4 or about 12 weeks were pooled. This record belongs to a study of T cell responses to AZD1222 COVID-19 vaccine. V dropped 0 bases and J dropped 6 bases, with 3 bases sitting between them. CDR1 is SGHRS and CDR2 is YFSETQ in the germline V gene. The CDR3 covers 11 residues. Broader study findings: Increased Spike-specific TCR breadth and depth were observed after two AZD1222 doses.

The chain has TRBV5-1 and TRBJ1-1; D is undetermined. The clonotype was recovered from an adult who received the AZD1222 COVID-19 vaccine. The source material was peripheral blood, sampled 28 days after the second AZD1222 dose. The CDR3 nucleotides read TGCGCCAGCAGCTTGGGTGCTGAAGCTTTCTTT. Translation gives CASSLGAEAFF.